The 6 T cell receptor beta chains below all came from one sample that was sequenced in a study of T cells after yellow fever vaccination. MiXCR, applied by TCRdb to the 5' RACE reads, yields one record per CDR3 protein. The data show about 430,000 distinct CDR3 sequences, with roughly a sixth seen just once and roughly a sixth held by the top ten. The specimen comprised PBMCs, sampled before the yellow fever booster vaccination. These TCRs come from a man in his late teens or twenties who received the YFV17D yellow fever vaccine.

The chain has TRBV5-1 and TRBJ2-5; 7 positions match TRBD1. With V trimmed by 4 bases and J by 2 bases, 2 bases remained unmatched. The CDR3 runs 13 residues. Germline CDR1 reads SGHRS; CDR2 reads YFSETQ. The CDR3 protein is CASSGQDQETQYF. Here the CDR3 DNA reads TGCGCCAGCAGCGGACAGGATCAAGAGACCCAGTACTTC.

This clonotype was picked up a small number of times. The CDR3 loop is CASSLELNYGYTF. In DNA form, the CDR3 reads TGCGCCAGCAGCTTGGAACTTAACTATGGCTACACCTTC. The chain recombines TRBV5-1 with TRBJ1-2; D is undetermined. The CDR3 sequence is 13 residues long. With 0 bases removed from V and 1 base from J, the gap between germline ends came to 4 bases. The V gene's germline CDR1 is SGHRS and CDR2 YFSETQ.

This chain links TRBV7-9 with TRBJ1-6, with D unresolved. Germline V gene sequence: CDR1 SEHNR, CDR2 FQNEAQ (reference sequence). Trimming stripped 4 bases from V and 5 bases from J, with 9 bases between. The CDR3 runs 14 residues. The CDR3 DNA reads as TGTGCCAGCAGCTCGAACGGGAATAATTCACCCCTCCACTTT. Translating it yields CASSSNGNNSPLHF.

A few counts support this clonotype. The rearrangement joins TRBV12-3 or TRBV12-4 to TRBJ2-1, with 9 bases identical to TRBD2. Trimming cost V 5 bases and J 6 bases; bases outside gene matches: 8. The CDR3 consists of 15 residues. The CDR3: CASSDISGGTNEQFF. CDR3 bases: TGTGCCAGCAGTGACATAAGCGGGGGGACCAATGAGCAGTTCTTC.

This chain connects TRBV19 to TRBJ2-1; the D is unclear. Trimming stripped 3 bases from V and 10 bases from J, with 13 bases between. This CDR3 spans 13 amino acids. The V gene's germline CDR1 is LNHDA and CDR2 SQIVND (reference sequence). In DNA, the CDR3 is TGTGCCAGTAGTATTGTTCAATCTTACGAGCAGTTCTTC. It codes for CASSIVQSYEQFF.

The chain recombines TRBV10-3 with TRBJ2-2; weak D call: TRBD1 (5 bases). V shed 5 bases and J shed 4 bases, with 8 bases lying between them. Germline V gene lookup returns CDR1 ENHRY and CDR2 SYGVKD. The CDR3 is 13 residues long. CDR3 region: CAISSGSTGELFF. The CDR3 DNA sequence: TGTGCCATCAGTTCAGGGTCCACCGGGGAGCTGTTTTTT.